Listed below are T cell receptor beta chains from one sample, sequenced in a study of blood T cell repertoires in COVID-19. Assay: immunoSEQ multiplex PCR; the TCRdb copy retains only in-frame clones and omits some. The repertoire holds tens of thousands of clones, over 70% seen once, with about 3% in the top ten. The sample was peripheral blood. The receptors were sampled from an older man with COVID-19, enrolled during active disease. Both conserved end residues are part of each CDR3. Fields, in order: V gene, J gene, CDR3 protein.

V: TRBV27
J: TRBJ2-5
CDR3: CASSSQTGTGGETQYF

V: TRBV27
J: TRBJ1-6
CDR3: CASSSQVGVESPLHF

V: TRBV19
J: TRBJ1-3
CDR3: CASSMRFALGNTIYF

V: TRBV27
J: TRBJ2-7
CDR3: CASGRTSGSSYEQYF

V: TRBV7-8
J: TRBJ1-5
CDR3: CASTENRVGGNQPQHF

V: TRBV5-1
J: TRBJ2-7
CDR3: CASSFSLSYEQYF

V: TRBV12-3/TRBV12-4
J: TRBJ2-7
CDR3: CASSPGRAYEQYF

V: TRBV5-5
J: TRBJ1-1
CDR3: CASSLVGPGTEAFF

V: TRBV4-1
J: TRBJ1-1
CDR3: CASSQEGTGTNTEAFF

V: TRBV3-1/TRBV3-2
J: TRBJ2-2
CDR3: CASSRGQGATHANTGELFF

V: TRBV7-6
J: TRBJ1-6
CDR3: CASSPGRQGLYSPLHF

V: TRBV6-2/TRBV6-3
J: TRBJ2-7
CDR3: CASSRVSGIGNYEQYF

V: TRBV7-2
J: TRBJ1-1
CDR3: CASSFERGGGEAFF

V: TRBV27
J: TRBJ1-2
CDR3: CASSSETGSYGYTF

V: TRBV9
J: TRBJ1-3
CDR3: CASSVASRGGNTIYF

V: TRBV11-1
J: TRBJ1-1
CDR3: CASSLGLWGVEAFF

V: TRBV19
J: TRBJ2-3
CDR3: CASSARRDSLTDTQYF

V: TRBV4-1
J: TRBJ2-1
CDR3: CASSPRTGGDYYEQFF

V: TRBV3-1/TRBV3-2
J: TRBJ1-6
CDR3: CASSLQGVNTLHF

V: TRBV25-1
J: TRBJ1-1
CDR3: CASSRQGATEAFF

V: TRBV4-3
J: TRBJ2-5
CDR3: CASSQDSLGRGAPYF

V: TRBV5-1
J: TRBJ1-5
CDR3: CASSFFGGKEPQHF

V: TRBV21-1
J: TRBJ2-1
CDR3: CASSKGIPGTSGSPPGNEQFF

V: TRBV7-9
J: TRBJ1-5
CDR3: CASSLDRGQPQHF